Listed here are 4 T cell receptor beta chains from one sample, sequenced in a study of shared clonotypes between healthy human individuals (dated by TCRdb to 2020 to 2022). The library was made by the immunoSEQ multiplex PCR assay. The immuneACCESS repertoire file appears here via TCRdb, limited to in-frame rearrangements. These files lack a portion of the clones; in checked studies, under half of the deficit traces to unresolved V genes, and the cause of the others is not known. For this sample there are about 470,000 clones; around 75% appear just once. 13% of the sample goes to the ten largest clones. The sample comprised PBMCs. The receptors were sampled from a woman aged 40 to 50 in good health. Some clones in this sample may be carry-over from other donors' samples.

CDR3 sequence reads: CASSEDGNYGYTF. DNA of the CDR3: TGTGCCAGCAGTGAGGACGGTAACTATGGCTACACCTTC. The gene calls are TRBV6-1 and TRBJ1-2; D is uncertain. Germline values: CDR1 MNHNS, CDR2 SASEGT. Trimming took off 3 bases at V and 1 base at J, with 6 bases between the two ends. This CDR3 is 13 amino acids long.

On this clone: One end of the junction does not line up with germline, which may come from a read error. The rearrangement uses TRBV2 and TRBJ1-1; D gene uncertain. Germline V gene lookup returns CDR1 SNHLY and CDR2 FYNNEI. CDR3 length: 13 amino acids. The CDR3 sequence is CASSVDQNTEALF. The DNA for the CDR3 is TGTGCCAGCAGTGTTGATCAGAACACTGAAGCTCTCTTT.

In this sample, this clone turned up once. The chain employs TRBV29-1 and TRBJ2-1; 8 positions agree with TRBD2. Germline CDR1 SQVTM, CDR2 ANQGSEA. V dropped 2 bases and J dropped 0; count of bases not matched to a gene: 12. This CDR3 region has 18 residues. The CDR3 sequence is CSVERSSGHRSSYNEQFF. In DNA form, the CDR3 reads TGCAGCGTTGAAAGGTCTAGCGGGCACCGGAGCTCCTACAATGAGCAGTTCTTC.

The genes are TRBV6-6 and TRBJ2-7; TRBD2 might be the D (5 bases). Looked up from germline, CDR1 is MNHNY and CDR2 is SVGAGI (reference sequence). This CDR3 region has 16 residues. The V end lost 6 bases, the J end lost 0 bases, and 18 bases lay between the germline ends. The CDR3 region is CASSKPSGWLSYEQYF. The CDR3 DNA is TGTGCCAGCAGCAAACCAAGCGGTTGGCTCTCCTACGAGCAGTACTTC.